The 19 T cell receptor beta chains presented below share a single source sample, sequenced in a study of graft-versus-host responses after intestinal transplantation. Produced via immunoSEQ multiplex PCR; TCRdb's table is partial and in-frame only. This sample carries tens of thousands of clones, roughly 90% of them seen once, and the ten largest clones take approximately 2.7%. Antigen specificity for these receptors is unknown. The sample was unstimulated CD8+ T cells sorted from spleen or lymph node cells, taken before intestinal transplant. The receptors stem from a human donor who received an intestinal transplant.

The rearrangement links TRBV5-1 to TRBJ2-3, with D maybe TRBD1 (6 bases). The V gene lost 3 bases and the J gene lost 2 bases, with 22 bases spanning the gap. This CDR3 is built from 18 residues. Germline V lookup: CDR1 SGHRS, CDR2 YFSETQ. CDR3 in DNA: TGCGCCAGCAGCTCCAAACCAGGGGCCGGAGGTCTCACAGATACGCAGTATTTT. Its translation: CASSSKPGAGGLTDTQYF.

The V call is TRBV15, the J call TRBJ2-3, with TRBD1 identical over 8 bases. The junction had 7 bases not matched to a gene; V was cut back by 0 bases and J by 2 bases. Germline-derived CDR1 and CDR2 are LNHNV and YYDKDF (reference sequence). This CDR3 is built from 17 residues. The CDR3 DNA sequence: TGTGCCACCAGCAGAGAACCGGGACAGGATTTCACAGATACGCAGTATTTT. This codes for CATSREPGQDFTDTQYF.

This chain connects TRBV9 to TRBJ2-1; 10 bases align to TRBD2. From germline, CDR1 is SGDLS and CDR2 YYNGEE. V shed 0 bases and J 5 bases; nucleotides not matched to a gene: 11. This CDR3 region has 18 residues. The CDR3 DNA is TGTGCCAGCAGCGTAGCTACGCCTAGCGGGGGAGAAAACAATGAGCAGTTCTTC. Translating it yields CASSVATPSGGENNEQFF.

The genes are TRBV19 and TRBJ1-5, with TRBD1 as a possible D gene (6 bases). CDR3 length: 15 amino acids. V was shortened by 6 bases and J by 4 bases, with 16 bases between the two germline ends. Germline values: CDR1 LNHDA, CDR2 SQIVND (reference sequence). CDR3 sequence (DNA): TGTGCCAGTAGGTTCGGGAGGGGGAGAAATCAGCCCCAGCATTTT. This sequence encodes CASRFGRGRNQPQHF.

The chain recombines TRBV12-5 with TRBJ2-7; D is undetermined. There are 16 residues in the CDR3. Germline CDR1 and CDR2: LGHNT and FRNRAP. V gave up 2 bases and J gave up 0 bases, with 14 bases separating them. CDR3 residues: CASGLRSLPSSYEQYF. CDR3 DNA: TGTGCTAGTGGTTTGAGGAGTCTTCCTAGCTCCTACGAGCAGTACTTC.

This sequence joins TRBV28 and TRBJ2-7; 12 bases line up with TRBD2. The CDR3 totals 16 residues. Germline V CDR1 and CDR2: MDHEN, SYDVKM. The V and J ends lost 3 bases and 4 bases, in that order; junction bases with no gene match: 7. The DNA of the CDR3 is TGTGCCAGCAGTTTTAGACTAGCGGGAGATGTTTACGAGCAGTACTTC. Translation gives CASSFRLAGDVYEQYF.

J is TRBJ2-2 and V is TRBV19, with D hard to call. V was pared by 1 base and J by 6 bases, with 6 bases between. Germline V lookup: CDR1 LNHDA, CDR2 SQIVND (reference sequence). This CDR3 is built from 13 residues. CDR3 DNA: TGTGCCAGTAGTATAGCTCCGTCCGGGGAGCTGTTTTTT. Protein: CASSIAPSGELFF.

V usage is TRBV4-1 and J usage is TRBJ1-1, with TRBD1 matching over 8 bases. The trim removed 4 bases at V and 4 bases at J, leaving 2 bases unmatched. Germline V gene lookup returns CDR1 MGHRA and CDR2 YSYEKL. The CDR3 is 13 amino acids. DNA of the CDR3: TGCGCCAGCAGCCCGACAGGGGCCACTGAAGCTTTCTTT. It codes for CASSPTGATEAFF.

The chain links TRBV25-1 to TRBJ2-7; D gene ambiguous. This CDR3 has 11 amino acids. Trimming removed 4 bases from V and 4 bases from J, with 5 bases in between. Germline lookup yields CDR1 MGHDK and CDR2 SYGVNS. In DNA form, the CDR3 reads TGTGCCAGCAGTGCGGGTTACGAGCAGTACTTC. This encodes CASSAGYEQYF.

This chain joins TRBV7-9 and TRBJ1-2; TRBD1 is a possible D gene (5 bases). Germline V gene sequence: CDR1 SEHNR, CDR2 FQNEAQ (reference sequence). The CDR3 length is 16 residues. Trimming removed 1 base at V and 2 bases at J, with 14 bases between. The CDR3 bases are TGTGCCAGCAGCTTAGGGGGGGAAACGCCAAACTATGGCTACACCTTC. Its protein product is CASSLGGETPNYGYTF. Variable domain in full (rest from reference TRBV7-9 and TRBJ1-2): DTGVSQNPRHKITKRGQNVTFRCDPISEHNRLYWYRQTLGQGPEFLTYFQNEAQLEKSRLLSDRFSAERPKGSFSTLEIQRTEQGDSAMYLCASSLGGETPNYGYTFGSGTRLTVV.

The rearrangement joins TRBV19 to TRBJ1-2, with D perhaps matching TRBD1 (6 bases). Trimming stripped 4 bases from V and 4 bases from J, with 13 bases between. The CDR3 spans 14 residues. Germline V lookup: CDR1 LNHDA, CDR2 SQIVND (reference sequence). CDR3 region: CASSRQDSPYGYTF. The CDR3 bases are TGTGCCAGTAGTAGACAGGATTCCCCCTATGGCTACACCTTC.

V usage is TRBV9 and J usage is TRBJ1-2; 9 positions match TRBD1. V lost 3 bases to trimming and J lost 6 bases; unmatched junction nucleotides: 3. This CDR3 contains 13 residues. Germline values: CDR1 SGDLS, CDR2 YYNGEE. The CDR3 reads CASSGGTGNGYTF. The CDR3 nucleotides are TGTGCCAGCAGCGGGGGGACAGGGAATGGCTACACCTTC.

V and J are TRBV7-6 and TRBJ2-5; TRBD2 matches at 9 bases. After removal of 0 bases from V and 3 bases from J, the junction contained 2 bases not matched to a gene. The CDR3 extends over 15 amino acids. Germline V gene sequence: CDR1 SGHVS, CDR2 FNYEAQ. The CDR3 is CASSLAAGGEETQYF. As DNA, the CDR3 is TGTGCCAGCAGCTTAGCGGCGGGGGGGGAAGAGACCCAGTACTTC.

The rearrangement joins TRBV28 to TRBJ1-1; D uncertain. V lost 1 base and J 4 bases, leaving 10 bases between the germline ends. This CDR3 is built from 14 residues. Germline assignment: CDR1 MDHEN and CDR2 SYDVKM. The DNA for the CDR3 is TGTGCCAGCAGTTTATATGAGGGCGGCACTGAAGCTTTCTTT. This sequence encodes CASSLYEGGTEAFF.

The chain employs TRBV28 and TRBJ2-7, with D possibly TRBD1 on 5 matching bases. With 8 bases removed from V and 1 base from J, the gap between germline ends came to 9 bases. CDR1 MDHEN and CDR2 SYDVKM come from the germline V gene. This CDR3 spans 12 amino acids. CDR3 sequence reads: CASDTGSYEQYF. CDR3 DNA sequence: TGTGCCAGCGATACAGGTTCCTACGAGCAGTACTTC.

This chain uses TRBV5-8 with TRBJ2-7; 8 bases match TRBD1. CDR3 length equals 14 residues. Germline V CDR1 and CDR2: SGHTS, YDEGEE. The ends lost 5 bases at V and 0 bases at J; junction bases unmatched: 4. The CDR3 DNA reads TGTGCCAGCAGATGGACAGGGTTCTCCTACGAGCAGTACTTC. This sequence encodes CASRWTGFSYEQYF.

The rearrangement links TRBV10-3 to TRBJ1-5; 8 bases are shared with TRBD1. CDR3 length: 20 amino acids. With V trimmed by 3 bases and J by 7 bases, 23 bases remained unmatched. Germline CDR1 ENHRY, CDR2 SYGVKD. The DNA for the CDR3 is TGTGCCATCAGTGATGGAGTGGGGGCAGGGGGCCATCGGTGGGAACAGCCCCAGCATTTT. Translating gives CAISDGVGAGGHRWEQPQHF.

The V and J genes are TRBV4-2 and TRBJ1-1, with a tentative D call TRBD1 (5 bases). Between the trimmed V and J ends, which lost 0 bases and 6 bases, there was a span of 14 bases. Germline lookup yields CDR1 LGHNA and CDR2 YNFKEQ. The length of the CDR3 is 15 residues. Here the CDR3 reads CASSQEPHGGAEAFF. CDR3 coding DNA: TGTGCCAGCAGCCAAGAGCCCCACGGAGGGGCTGAAGCTTTCTTT.

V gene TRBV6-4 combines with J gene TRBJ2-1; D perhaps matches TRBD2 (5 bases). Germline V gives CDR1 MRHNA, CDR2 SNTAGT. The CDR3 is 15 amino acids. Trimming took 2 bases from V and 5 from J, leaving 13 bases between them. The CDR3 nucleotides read TGTGCCAGCAGTGACGGTCCACGGGGTAACAATGAGCAGTTCTTC. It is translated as CASSDGPRGNNEQFF.